This T cell receptor (beta chain) was observed in a study of T cells in Graves' hyperthyroidism and ophthalmopathy. RNA transcripts gave rise to amplified TCR beta CDR3 regions. In the first-round RT-PCR of the TCR CDR3, the HTBI primer set was used. TCRdb called the multiplex PCR reads again in MiXCR, with one record for every CDR3 protein. The sample shows 340,000 or so distinct CDR3 sequences, around 20% of them seen only once. There are many counts of this clonotype. The germline gives CDR1 MNHNS, CDR2 SASEGT. Trimming removed 5 bases from V and 7 bases from J, with 9 bases in between. The CDR3 contains 12 residues. The study enrolled patients aged 18 to 65 with newly diagnosed hyperthyroidism of under 2 months' duration. Patients having uncontrolled infection, another autoimmune disease, pregnancy or lactation were not included. The PBMCs had their origin in approximately 10 ml of fresh peripheral blood.

The sequence derives from a woman aged 50 to 65 with Graves' hyperthyroidism. Sequencing used blood. The chain recombines TRBV6-1 with TRBJ2-1; no clear D gene. The CDR3 DNA sequence: TGTGCCAGCAGTCGGTACAGAAATGAGCAGTTCTTC. Protein: CASSRYRNEQFF.